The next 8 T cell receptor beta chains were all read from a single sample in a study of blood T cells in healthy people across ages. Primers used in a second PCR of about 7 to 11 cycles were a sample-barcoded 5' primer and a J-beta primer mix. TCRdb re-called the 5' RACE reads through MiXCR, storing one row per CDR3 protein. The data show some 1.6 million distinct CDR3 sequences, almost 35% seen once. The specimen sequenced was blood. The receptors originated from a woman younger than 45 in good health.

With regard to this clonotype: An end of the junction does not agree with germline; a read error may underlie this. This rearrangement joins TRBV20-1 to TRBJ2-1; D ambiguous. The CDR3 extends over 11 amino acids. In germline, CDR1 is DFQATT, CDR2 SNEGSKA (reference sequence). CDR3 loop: CSARLNNEQSF. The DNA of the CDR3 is TGCAGTGCTAGGCTAAACAATGAGCAGTCCTTC.

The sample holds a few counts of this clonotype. The DNA for the CDR3 is TGTGCCAGCAGACCGCAGGCAGGGCACACTGAAGCTTTCTTT. The encoded protein is CASRPQAGHTEAFF. The chain recombines TRBV16 with TRBJ1-1; TRBD1 might be the D (5 bases). The V gene lost 6 bases and the J gene lost 3 bases, with 14 bases spanning the gap. The CDR3 consists of 14 residues. The germline CDR1 and CDR2 sequences are KGHSY and FQNENV.

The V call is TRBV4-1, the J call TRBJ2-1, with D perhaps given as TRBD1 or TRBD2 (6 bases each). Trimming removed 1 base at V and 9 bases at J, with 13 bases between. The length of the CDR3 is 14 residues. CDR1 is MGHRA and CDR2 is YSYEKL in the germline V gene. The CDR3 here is CASSQGPGASEQFF. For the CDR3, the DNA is TGCGCCAGCAGCCAAGGTCCGGGGGCTAGTGAGCAGTTCTTC.

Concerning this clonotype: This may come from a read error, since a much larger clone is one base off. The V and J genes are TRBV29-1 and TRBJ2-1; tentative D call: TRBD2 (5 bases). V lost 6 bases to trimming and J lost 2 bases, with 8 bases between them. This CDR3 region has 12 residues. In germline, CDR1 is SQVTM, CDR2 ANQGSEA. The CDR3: CSVGGTYNEQFF. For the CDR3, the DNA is TGCAGCGTCGGAGGAACCTACAATGAGCAGTTCTTC.

The CDR3 bases are TGTGCCAGCGGGAGTCGGAAGAAAGGCACAGATACGCAGTATTTT. Protein sequence: CASGSRKKGTDTQYF. This chain uses TRBV28 with TRBJ2-3; D perhaps matches TRBD2 (5 bases). Germline CDR1 reads MDHEN; CDR2 reads SYDVKM. V dropped 8 bases and J dropped 1 base, with 16 bases sitting between them. This CDR3 is built from 15 residues.

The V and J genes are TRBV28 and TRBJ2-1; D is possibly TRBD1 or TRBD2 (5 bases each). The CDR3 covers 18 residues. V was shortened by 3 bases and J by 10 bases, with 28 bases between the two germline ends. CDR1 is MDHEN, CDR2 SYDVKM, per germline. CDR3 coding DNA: TGTGCCAGCAGTTTCCCTCGCCATGCAGGGTCGGGAATAGGCGAGCAGTTCTTC. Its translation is CASSFPRHAGSGIGEQFF.

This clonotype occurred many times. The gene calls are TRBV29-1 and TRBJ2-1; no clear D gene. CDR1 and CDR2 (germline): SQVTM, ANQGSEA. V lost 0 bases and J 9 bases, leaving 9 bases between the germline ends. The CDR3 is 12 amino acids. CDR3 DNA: TGCAGCGTTGAAGATATTGGCAGTGAGCAGTTCTTC. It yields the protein CSVEDIGSEQFF.

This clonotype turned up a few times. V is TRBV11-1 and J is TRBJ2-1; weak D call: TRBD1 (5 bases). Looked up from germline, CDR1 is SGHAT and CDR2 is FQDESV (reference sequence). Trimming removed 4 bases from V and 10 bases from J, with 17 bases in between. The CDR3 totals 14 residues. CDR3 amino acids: CASSSGSHRREQFF. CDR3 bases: TGTGCCAGCAGCTCTGGGTCTCACAGGCGGGAGCAGTTCTTC.